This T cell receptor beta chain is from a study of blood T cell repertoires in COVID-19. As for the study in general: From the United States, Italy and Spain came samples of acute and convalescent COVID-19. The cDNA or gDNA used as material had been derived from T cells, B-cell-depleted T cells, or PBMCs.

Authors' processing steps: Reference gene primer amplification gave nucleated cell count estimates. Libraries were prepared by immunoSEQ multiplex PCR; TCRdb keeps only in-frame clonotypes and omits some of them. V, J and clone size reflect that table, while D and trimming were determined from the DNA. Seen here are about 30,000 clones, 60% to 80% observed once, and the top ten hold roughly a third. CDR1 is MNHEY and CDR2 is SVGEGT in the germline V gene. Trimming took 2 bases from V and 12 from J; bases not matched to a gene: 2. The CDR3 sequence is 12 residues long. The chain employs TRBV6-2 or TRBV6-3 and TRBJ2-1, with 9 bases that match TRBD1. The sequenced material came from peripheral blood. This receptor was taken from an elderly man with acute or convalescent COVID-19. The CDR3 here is CASSYQDRGQFF. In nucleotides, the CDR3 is TGTGCCAGCAGTTACCAGGACAGGGGGCAGTTCTTC.